One and the same sample provided the 29 T cell receptor beta chains below, sequenced in a study of CD4+ T cells in melanoma. Clones were sequenced by immunoSEQ multiplex PCR, and TCRdb holds only the in-frame ones, with some missing. Altogether approximately 14,000 clones are present, 70% being singletons, with the ten largest covering approximately 11%. The sequencing input was cells from a culture (not recorded whether cultured in vitro). The receptor source for this set is a human donor with melanoma.

The rearrangement uses TRBV6-6 and TRBJ1-4; 8 bases fit TRBD1. Germline CDR1 reads MNHNY; CDR2 reads SVGAGI (reference sequence). Losses at the gene ends were 2 bases for V and 8 bases for J; bases not matched to a gene: 7. The CDR3 is 15 amino acids. CDR3 DNA sequence: TGTGCCAGCAGTTACCGGACAGGGAGTGGAGAAAAACTGTTTTTT. Translating it yields CASSYRTGSGEKLFF.

The chain carries TRBV5-1 and TRBJ2-1; 7 bases align to TRBD2. Germline-derived CDR1 and CDR2 are SGHRS and YFSETQ. Trimming removed 2 bases from V and 8 bases from J; junction bases left unmatched: 7. The CDR3 is 14 amino acids. This CDR3 is CASSLMTSHDEQFF. The CDR3, as DNA: TGCGCCAGCAGCTTAATGACTAGCCACGATGAGCAGTTCTTC.

The gene calls are TRBV18 and TRBJ2-3; D is perhaps TRBD1 or TRBD2 (5 bases each). Between the trimmed V and J ends, which lost 2 bases and 9 bases, there was a span of 6 bases. Germline V gene data show CDR1 as KGHSH and CDR2 as LQKENI. This CDR3 region has 11 residues. The CDR3 loop reads CASSPEGTQYF. The CDR3 region has the DNA TGTGCCAGCTCACCAGAGGGGACGCAGTATTTT.

V usage is TRBV5-8 and J usage is TRBJ2-3; D remains ambiguous. CDR1 is SGHTS, CDR2 YDEGEE, per germline. The CDR3 sequence is 12 residues long. V was clipped by 2 bases and J by 7 bases, with 8 bases between them. The CDR3 spells CASSFRANTQYF. CDR3 DNA: TGTGCCAGCAGCTTTCGGGCAAATACGCAGTATTTT. The full variable domain, completed using reference TRBV5-8 and TRBJ2-3, is EAGVTQSPTHLIKTRGQQATLRCSPISGHTSVYWYQQALGLGLQFLLWYDEGEERNRGNFPPRFSGRQFPNYSSELNVNALELEDSALYLCASSFRANTQYFGPGTRLTVL.

The chain recombines TRBV2 with TRBJ2-7, with TRBD1 matching 10 bases. The CDR3 loop spans 15 amino acids. The V gene's germline CDR1 is SNHLY and CDR2 FYNNEI. The V gene end was trimmed by 6 bases and the J gene end by 5 bases; junction bases not matched to a gene: 10. This CDR3 reads CASSQSTGGVDEQYF. The CDR3 region has the DNA TGTGCCAGCAGCCAATCGACAGGGGGCGTTGACGAGCAGTACTTC. The variable domain in full, with the rest retrieved from reference TRBV2 and TRBJ2-7, is EPEVTQTPSHQVTQMGQEVILRCVPISNHLYFYWYRQILGQKVEFLVSFYNNEISEKSEIFDDQFSVERPDGSNFTLKIRSTKLEDSAMYFCASSQSTGGVDEQYFGPGTRLTVT.

The sample holds one count of this clone. The chain joins TRBV19 to TRBJ1-6, with TRBD1 as a possible D gene (5 bases). V gave up 10 bases and J gave up 6 bases, with 19 bases separating them. Germline values: CDR1 LNHDA, CDR2 SQIVND (reference sequence). There are 15 residues in the CDR3. CDR3 sequence (DNA): TGTGCCACCCAGGGCCGGAGAAGTGCTAATTCACCCCTCCACTTT. It specifies CATQGRRSANSPLHF. The whole variable domain, remainder taken from reference TRBV19 and TRBJ1-6, is DGGITQSPKYLFRKEGQNVTLSCEQNLNHDAMYWYRQDPGQGLRLIYYSQIVNDFQKGDIAEGYSVSREKKESFPLTVTSAQKNPTAFYLCATQGRRSANSPLHFGNGTRLTVT.

V usage is TRBV6-5 and J usage is TRBJ2-7, with D perhaps TRBD1 (6 bases). The V and J ends lost 8 bases and 2 bases respectively, with 10 bases between them. CDR1 and CDR2 from the germline V gene are MNHEY and SVGAGI. CDR3 length: 12 residues. The CDR3 spells CASYRTAYEQYF. CDR3 DNA sequence: TGTGCCAGCTATAGGACAGCCTACGAGCAGTACTTC.

This rearrangement joins TRBV10-2 to TRBJ2-5, with a tentative D call TRBD2 (7 bases). Per germline, CDR1 WSHSY and CDR2 SAAADI. The CDR3 runs 14 residues. Trimming left V 6 bases short and J 0 bases short, with 11 bases between. DNA of the CDR3: TGCGCCAGCAGGGGGGGGCGGAACCAAGAGACCCAGTACTTC. Translation gives CASRGGRNQETQYF.

The J gene is TRBJ1-2, the V gene TRBV2, with 7 bases lining up with TRBD1. V lost 7 bases, J lost 1 base, and 12 bases stayed unmatched. The CDR3 is 16 amino acids. The germline V gene encodes CDR1 SNHLY and CDR2 FYNNEI. Here the CDR3 DNA reads TGTGCCAGCACCGAATGGCGCCAGGGGGTTAACTATGGCTACACCTTC. Translation gives CASTEWRQGVNYGYTF.

The V and J genes are TRBV10-1 and TRBJ2-2, with 9 positions matching TRBD2. CDR3 length equals 16 residues. The trim removed 5 bases at V and 1 base at J, leaving 5 bases unmatched. Germline loops: CDR1 WNHNN, CDR2 SYGVQD (reference sequence). In DNA form, the CDR3 reads TGCGCCAGCAGTAAAGGGACTAGCCTGAACACCGGGGAGCTGTTTTTT. Translating gives CASSKGTSLNTGELFF.

The chain carries TRBV2 and TRBJ2-5; TRBD1 might be the D (5 bases). Near its end, the DNA agrees better with TRBJ2-7, so the J call may be wrong. This CDR3 region has 18 residues. CDR1 and CDR2 from the germline V gene are SNHLY and FYNNEI. The CDR3 DNA is TGTGCCAGCAGTGAAGCGCTTCAGGGCCGTGTTCAGGATTACGAGCAGTACTTC. The encoded protein is CASSEALQGRVQDYEQYF.

The chain has TRBV5-6 and TRBJ1-2; D unresolved. Germline V CDR1 and CDR2: SGHDT, YYEEEE. This CDR3 has 12 amino acids. V dropped 0 bases and J dropped 2 bases, with 2 bases sitting between them. The CDR3 DNA is TGTGCCAGCAGCTTGGCGAACTATGGCTACACCTTC. This codes for CASSLANYGYTF.

In its sample, this clone was seen once. The rearrangement uses TRBV2 and TRBJ1-1; 11 bases align to TRBD1. Germline-derived CDR1 and CDR2 are SNHLY and FYNNEI. The CDR3 sequence is 13 residues long. The CDR3 bases are TGTGTCACGGGACAGGGGGAGAACACTGAAGCTTTCTTT. It translates to CVTGQGENTEAFF.

Only one count was recorded for this clone. This sequence joins TRBV5-4 and TRBJ2-5; either TRBD1 or TRBD2 may fit D (5 bases each). The V gene lost 0 bases and the J gene lost 4 bases, with 7 bases spanning the gap. Per germline, CDR1 SGHNT and CDR2 YYREEE (reference sequence). This CDR3 contains 13 residues. The CDR3 region has the DNA TGTGCCAGCAGCTTGGGAGGGGTAGAGACCCAGTACTTC. It is translated as CASSLGGVETQYF.

The rearrangement links TRBV7-9 to TRBJ1-2, with 7 bases matching TRBD1. The junction had 11 bases not matched to a gene; V was cut back by 5 bases and J by 8 bases. Germline lookup yields CDR1 SEHNR and CDR2 FQNEAQ (reference sequence). The CDR3 has 14 amino acids. CDR3 amino acids: CASSVGEGAKGYTF. The CDR3 DNA sequence: TGTGCCAGCAGCGTGGGGGAGGGGGCAAAAGGCTACACCTTC.

The chain uses TRBV7-9 and TRBJ1-1; 9 bases are shared with TRBD1. This CDR3 is built from 14 residues. With 5 bases clipped from V and 3 bases from J, the junction kept 4 bases outside the gene matches. Looked up from germline, CDR1 is SEHNR and CDR2 is FQNEAQ (reference sequence). The CDR3 protein is CASSPRQGDTEAFF. CDR3 sequence (DNA): TGTGCCAGCAGCCCAAGACAGGGGGACACTGAAGCTTTCTTT.

This chain's CDR3 is CASSYSHGGNQPQHF. CDR3 coding DNA: TGTGCCAGCAGTTACTCGCATGGGGGAAATCAGCCCCAGCATTTT. This chain uses TRBV6-6 with TRBJ1-5; tentatively, D is TRBD1 (5 bases). Between the trimmed V and J ends, which lost 0 bases and 4 bases, there was a span of 10 bases. Germline CDR1 and CDR2: MNHNY and SVGAGI (reference sequence). The CDR3 is made up of 15 amino acids.

The chain uses TRBV19 and TRBJ2-3; unclear D gene. This CDR3 has 12 residues. Looked up from germline, CDR1 is LNHDA and CDR2 is SQIVND (reference sequence). V was trimmed by 8 bases and J by 6 bases, leaving 12 bases between them. The chain's CDR3 is CASLGRRDTQYF. Here the CDR3 DNA reads TGTGCCAGTTTAGGGCGGCGTGATACGCAGTATTTT.

The chain links TRBV10-3 to TRBJ1-2, with unresolved D. This CDR3 contains 12 residues. The V and J ends lost 10 bases and 4 bases respectively, with 13 bases between them. Germline CDR1 and CDR2: ENHRY and SYGVKD. The CDR3 bases are TGTGCCACCGAGAGCGCCTTCTATGGCTACACCTTC. This gives the protein CATESAFYGYTF.

This clone was detected only a few times. The V call is TRBV5-1, the J call TRBJ1-3; D gene ambiguous. With 5 bases removed from V and 2 bases from J, the gap between germline ends came to 8 bases. The length of the CDR3 is 13 residues. CDR1 and CDR2 from the germline V gene are SGHRS and YFSETQ. The CDR3 region is CASREGTGNTIYF. CDR3 in DNA: TGCGCCAGCAGGGAGGGAACTGGAAACACCATATATTTT.

This clone was seen only once. The chain carries TRBV5-1 and TRBJ2-2; no clear D. Germline CDR1 and CDR2: SGHRS and YFSETQ. V was shortened by 3 bases and J by 0 bases, with 0 bases between the two germline ends. The CDR3 has 12 amino acids. In DNA form, the CDR3 reads TGCGCCAGCAGCTCGAACACCGGGGAGCTGTTTTTT. Protein sequence: CASSSNTGELFF. Together with reference TRBV5-1 and TRBJ2-2, the CDR3 gives the full variable domain: KAGVTQTPRYLIKTRGQQVTLSCSPISGHRSVSWYQQTPGQGLQFLFEYFSETQRNKGNFPGRFSGRQFSNSRSEMNVSTLELGDSALYLCASSSNTGELFFGEGSRLTVL.

The gene calls are TRBV6-6 and TRBJ1-2; 9 bases are shared with TRBD1. The CDR3 consists of 14 residues. The V segment lost 4 bases and the J segment 4 bases; nucleotides outside the gene matches: 4. Per the germline V gene, CDR1 is MNHNY and CDR2 is SVGAGI (reference sequence). The CDR3 DNA is TGTGCCAGCAGTTCAACGGGACAGGGCTATGGCTACACCTTC. It is translated as CASSSTGQGYGYTF.

This clone turned up a few times. In nucleotides, the CDR3 is TGTGCCATGACCGGGACAGGAGAGACCCAGTACTTC. Protein sequence: CAMTGTGETQYF. The chain joins TRBV2 to TRBJ2-5; 8 bases match TRBD1. V was pared by 10 bases and J by 4 bases, with 5 bases of the junction left unmatched. The germline V gene has CDR1 SNHLY and CDR2 FYNNEI. The CDR3 contains 12 residues.

This clone was picked up one time. The J gene is TRBJ2-4, the V gene TRBV5-1; 7 bases map to TRBD1. The V segment lost 3 bases and the J segment 0 bases; nucleotides outside the gene matches: 9. Germline V lookup: CDR1 SGHRS, CDR2 YFSETQ. This CDR3 is 17 amino acids long. The CDR3 sequence: CASSWTGTTIAKNIQYF. CDR3 sequence (DNA): TGCGCCAGCAGCTGGACAGGAACAACTATAGCCAAAAACATTCAGTACTTC.

CDR3 sequence (DNA): TGTGCCAGCAGCCGAGGGTCGTTCGGGGAAGCTTTCTTT. It is translated as CASSRGSFGEAFF. This chain links TRBV7-8 with TRBJ1-1; D not certain. Germline V gives CDR1 SGHVS, CDR2 FQNEAQ. The CDR3 contains 13 residues. The germline V and J ends were trimmed by 5 bases and 8 bases, with 15 bases remaining between them.

This sequence joins TRBV5-5 and TRBJ1-4; TRBD1 agrees at 9 bases. J gave up 13 bases and V 3 bases, and 4 bases lay outside the gene matches. Per the germline V gene, CDR1 is SGHKS and CDR2 is YYEKEE (reference sequence). CDR3 length: 12 residues. The CDR3 sequence is CASSSSTGGLFF. As DNA, the CDR3 is TGTGCCAGCAGCTCTTCGACAGGGGGACTGTTTTTT.

This clone showed up just once. The rearrangement joins TRBV2 to TRBJ1-1, with a possible D match to TRBD1 (5 bases). Germline V gives CDR1 SNHLY, CDR2 FYNNEI. The length of the CDR3 is 14 residues. The V end was cut by 5 bases, the J end by 7 bases, with 17 bases between. CDR3 region: CASSKSGTQDEAFF. The CDR3 nucleotides are TGTGCCAGCAGTAAATCCGGGACGCAGGATGAAGCTTTCTTT. Complete variable domain (other parts from reference TRBV2 and TRBJ1-1): EPEVTQTPSHQVTQMGQEVILRCVPISNHLYFYWYRQILGQKVEFLVSFYNNEISEKSEIFDDQFSVERPDGSNFTLKIRSTKLEDSAMYFCASSKSGTQDEAFFGQGTRLTVV.

The chain carries TRBV29-1 and TRBJ2-2; no definite D call. The CDR3 has 13 amino acids. V lost 6 bases and J 5 bases, leaving 13 bases between the germline ends. Germline CDR1 SQVTM, CDR2 ANQGSEA. The CDR3 here is CSVGRATTGELFF. The CDR3, as DNA: TGCAGCGTCGGACGTGCTACGACCGGGGAGCTGTTTTTT.

This chain uses TRBV7-2 with TRBJ2-5, with 15 bases that match TRBD2. The CDR3 is made up of 17 amino acids. Looked up from germline, CDR1 is SGHTA and CDR2 is FQGNSA. V shed 5 bases, J shed 5 bases, and the junction held 9 bases outside the gene matches. The CDR3 loop is CASSAGLAGGPRETQYF. The CDR3 DNA follows: TGTGCCAGCAGCGCTGGACTAGCGGGGGGGCCGAGGGAGACCCAGTACTTC.